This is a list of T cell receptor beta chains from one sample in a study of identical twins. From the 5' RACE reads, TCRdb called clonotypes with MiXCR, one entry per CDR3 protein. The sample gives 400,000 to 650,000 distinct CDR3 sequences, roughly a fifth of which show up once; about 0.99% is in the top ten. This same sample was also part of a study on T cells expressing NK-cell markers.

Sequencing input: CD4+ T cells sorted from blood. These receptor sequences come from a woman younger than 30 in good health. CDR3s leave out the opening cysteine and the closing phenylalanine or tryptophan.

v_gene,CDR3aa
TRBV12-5,ASGFGPLNLYEQY
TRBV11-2,ASSLVEGIYTDTQY
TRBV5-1,ASSSAGQGRNEQF
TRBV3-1,ASSHSLWGLYNEQF
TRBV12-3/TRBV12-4,ASSFRAGGTDTQY
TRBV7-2,ASSFDSDTQY
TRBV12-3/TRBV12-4,ASGPTGTQPQH
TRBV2,ASRPLTGGYNEQF
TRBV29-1,SVAERTYAYEQY
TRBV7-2,ASSLGQAVNGVGTQY
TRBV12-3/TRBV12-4,ASNLNGETQY
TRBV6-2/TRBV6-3,ASSTTSMYNEQF
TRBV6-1,ASRTAGRTYQETQY
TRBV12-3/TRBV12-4,ASSSLAGFFSEQY
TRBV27,ASSPRRTGSDTQY
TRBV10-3,AISSGGAEQY
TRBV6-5,ASSYSRTSGSYEQY
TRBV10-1,ASSQYSYEQY
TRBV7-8,ASRENRATGYT
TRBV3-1,ASSQDGGGNSYEQY
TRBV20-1,SARRSGTGVGGEQY
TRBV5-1,ASSSGARPPGAEAF
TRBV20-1,SARRPGEEQF
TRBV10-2,ASSAERLYNEQF
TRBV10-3,AISELQGAQH
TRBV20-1,SARSIVGGSSYNEQF
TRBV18,ASSPGTRGETQY
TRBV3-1,ASSQDPPGGQETQY
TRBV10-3,AIGYGDYNEQF